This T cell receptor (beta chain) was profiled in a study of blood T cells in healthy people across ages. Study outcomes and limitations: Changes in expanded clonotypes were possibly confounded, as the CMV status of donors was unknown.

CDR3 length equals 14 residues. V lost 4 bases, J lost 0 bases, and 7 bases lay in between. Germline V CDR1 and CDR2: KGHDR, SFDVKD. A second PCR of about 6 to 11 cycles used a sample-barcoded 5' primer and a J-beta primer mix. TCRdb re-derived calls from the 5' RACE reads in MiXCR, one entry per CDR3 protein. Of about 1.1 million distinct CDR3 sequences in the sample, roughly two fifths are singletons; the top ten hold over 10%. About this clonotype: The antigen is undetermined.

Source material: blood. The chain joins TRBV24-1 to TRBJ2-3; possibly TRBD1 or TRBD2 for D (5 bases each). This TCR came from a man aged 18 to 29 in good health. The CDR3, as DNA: TGTGCCACCAGTGAAGAGGGGAGCACAGATACGCAGTATTTT. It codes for CATSEEGSTDTQYF.